This T cell receptor (beta chain) was recorded in a study of T cell responses to AZD1222 COVID-19 vaccine. Study-level background: Both about-4-week and about-12-week second-dose recipients were combined. General observations from the study: Clonal diversity may have been underestimated in mostly white British donors. No repertoire was sampled before or during the peak T cell response, only after it.

The CDR3 sequence is 15 residues long. V lost 2 bases and J lost 5; bases outside the gene matches: 5. Germline CDR1 is SGHNT and CDR2 is YYREEE (reference sequence). A remark on this clone: What it binds is not known.

Clones were sequenced by immunoSEQ multiplex PCR, and TCRdb holds only the in-frame ones, with some missing. The sample comprises some 100,000 clones, roughly nine tenths of which are singletons, and roughly 5% rests with the top ten. Material: peripheral blood, obtained on day 0 of AZD1222 vaccination. The J gene is TRBJ2-1, the V gene TRBV5-4, with TRBD2 matching 9 bases. This TCR derives from an adult in good health. CDR3 nucleotides: TGTGCCAGCAGCTTAGCGGGGGGCCGGAACAATGAGCAGTTCTTC. Translation gives CASSLAGGRNNEQFF. Full variable domain (rest looked up from reference TRBV5-4 and TRBJ2-1): ETGVTQSPTHLIKTRGQQVTLRCSSQSGHNTVSWYQQALGQGPQFIFQYYREEENGRGNFPPRFSGLQFPNYSSELNVNALELDDSALYLCASSLAGGRNNEQFFGPGTRLTVL.